A single sample is the source of the 5 T cell receptor beta chains below, sequenced in a study of a mutant IDH1 vaccine in newly diagnosed glioma. No antigen is known for these receptors. Sequenced by immunoSEQ multiplex PCR; TCRdb stores in-frame clones only, minus some. This sample has tens of thousands of clones, with over 60% found just once. The sample's time point: week 35, safety follow-up. Every vaccine dose comprised 300 ug of mutant IDH1 20-mer peptide plus topical imiquimod. Sequences were derived from PBMCs, sampled from a glioma patient whose treatment included an IDH1 peptide vaccine. These receptors all come from a middle-aged man with glioma.

The chain combines TRBV11-2 with TRBJ1-2; TRBD1 aligns across 8 bases. CDR1 is SGHAT, CDR2 FQNNGV, per germline. The CDR3 covers 14 residues. Losses at the gene ends were 8 bases for V and 7 bases for J; bases not matched to a gene: 12. CDR3 amino acids: CASRGARGLGGYTF. DNA of the CDR3: TGTGCCAGCCGCGGAGCCAGGGGGCTAGGTGGCTACACCTTC. The variable domain in full, with the rest retrieved from reference TRBV11-2 and TRBJ1-2, is EAGVAQSPRYKIIEKRQSVAFWCNPISGHATLYWYQQILGQGPKLLIQFQNNGVVDDSQLPKDRFSAERLKGVDSTLKIQPAKLEDSAVYLCASRGARGLGGYTFGSGTRLTVV.

V usage is TRBV19 and J usage is TRBJ2-3; the match to TRBD2 covers 9 bases. After removal of 3 bases from V and 4 bases from J, the junction contained 5 bases not matched to a gene. The length of the CDR3 is 15 residues. CDR1 is LNHDA and CDR2 is SQIVND in the germline V gene (reference sequence). Here the CDR3 reads CASSIYSGSADTQYF. CDR3 in DNA: TGTGCCAGTAGTATTTATAGCGGGAGCGCAGATACGCAGTATTTT.

CDR3 sequence: CASSPLRDMGAEAFF. DNA of the CDR3: TGTGCCAGCAGCCCACTCAGGGACATGGGCGCTGAAGCTTTCTTT. The chain recombines TRBV5-6 with TRBJ1-1, with a tentative D call TRBD1 (6 bases). V was pared by 4 bases and J by 6 bases, with 19 bases between. CDR3 length equals 15 residues. Germline CDR1 and CDR2: SGHDT and YYEEEE.

V gene TRBV30 combines with J gene TRBJ1-2; 8 nucleotides agree with TRBD1. CDR3 size: 13 residues. V shed 8 bases, J shed 3 bases, and the junction held 8 bases outside the gene matches. CDR1 GTSNPN and CDR2 SVGIG come from the germline V gene (reference sequence). The CDR3 reads CARMGQADYGYTF. The CDR3 DNA reads as TGTGCCCGCATGGGACAGGCAGACTATGGCTACACCTTC.

The V and J genes are TRBV7-2 and TRBJ1-5, with D tentatively TRBD1 (5 bases). Trimming shortened V by 2 bases and J by 4 bases, and 12 bases separated the two germline ends. The germline V gene encodes CDR1 SGHTA and CDR2 FQGNSA. CDR3 size: 15 residues. DNA of the CDR3: TGTGCCAGCAGCTTACAGGGATTAGCAAATCAGCCCCAGCATTTT. Encoded protein: CASSLQGLANQPQHF.